Shown below are 8 T cell receptor beta chains from a single sample sequenced in a study of graft-versus-host responses after intestinal transplantation. Their recognized antigens are unknown. Profiled with immunoSEQ multiplex PCR; TCRdb holds only in-frame clones, not every one. The repertoire holds some 39,000 clones, approximately 95% seen once, with about 0.54% in the top ten. Sequencing used unstimulated CD8+ T cells sorted from spleen or lymph node cells, obtained before transplant. The receptor source for this set is a human donor who was the organ donor for an intestinal transplant.

The chain links TRBV5-1 to TRBJ1-3; 7 bases match TRBD1. J gave up 4 bases and V 3 bases, and 4 bases lay outside the gene matches. Germline CDR1 reads SGHRS; CDR2 reads YFSETQ. CDR3 size: 14 residues. The CDR3 DNA reads TGCGCCAGCAGCTACCAGGGGGAGGGAAACACCATATATTTT. This sequence encodes CASSYQGEGNTIYF.

CDR3 nucleotides: TGCGCCAGCAGCGCAGGGGTGGGCGCTGAAGCTTTCTTT. As protein: CASSAGVGAEAFF. The chain couples TRBV5-1 to TRBJ1-1; perhaps TRBD1 as D (6 bases). Germline V lookup: CDR1 SGHRS, CDR2 YFSETQ. The CDR3 has 13 amino acids. Trimming removed 4 bases from V and 6 bases from J, with 13 bases in between.

This sequence joins TRBV5-1 and TRBJ2-7; no clear D gene. Deletions cut 4 bases from V and 0 bases from J, with 17 bases between. CDR3 length equals 16 residues. From germline, CDR1 is SGHRS and CDR2 YFSETQ. CDR3 loop: CASSPRPPQSSYEQYF. The CDR3 DNA reads TGCGCCAGCAGCCCACGCCCCCCGCAGAGCTCCTACGAGCAGTACTTC.

The rearrangement joins TRBV27 to TRBJ1-2, with unresolved D. With 1 base removed from V and 8 bases from J, the gap between germline ends came to 11 bases. Germline lookup yields CDR1 MNHEY and CDR2 SMNVEV (reference sequence). This CDR3 has 13 residues. CDR3 protein: CASSLWAPRGYTF. CDR3 DNA sequence: TGTGCCAGCAGTTTATGGGCACCACGGGGCTACACCTTC.

This chain links TRBV7-2 with TRBJ2-7; D is unclear. Trimming removed 4 bases at V and 5 bases at J, with 9 bases between. This CDR3 has 12 amino acids. Germline V lookup: CDR1 SGHTA, CDR2 FQGNSA. CDR3 in amino acids: CASSSFPNEQYF. The CDR3 DNA is TGTGCCAGCAGCTCTTTTCCCAACGAGCAGTACTTC.

The chain is built from TRBV4-3 and TRBJ2-1; 7 bases are shared with TRBD2. This CDR3 spans 17 amino acids. CDR1 and CDR2 from the germline V gene are LGHNA and YSLEER. Trimming at V came to 0 bases and at J to 0 bases, leaving 5 bases not matched to a gene. The CDR3 bases are TGCGCCAGCAGCCAAGATACGGGGGGTTCCTCCTACAATGAGCAGTTCTTC. This sequence encodes CASSQDTGGSSYNEQFF.

The CDR3 protein is CASSYSWGGEQYF. The CDR3 nucleotides are TGTGCCAGCAGTTACTCATGGGGGGGGGAGCAGTACTTC. The chain has TRBV6-5 and TRBJ2-7, with 7 positions matching TRBD2. This CDR3 is built from 13 residues. Germline V gene lookup returns CDR1 MNHEY and CDR2 SVGAGI. The junction had 3 bases not matched to a gene; V was cut back by 0 bases and J by 7 bases.

A remark on this clone: At one end the junction does not follow the germline gene, possibly because of a read error. Other DNA variants within this sample encode the same CDR3. The V gene is TRBV7-9, the J gene TRBJ1-5; D unresolved. The CDR3 has 13 amino acids. CDR1 and CDR2 (germline): SEHNR, FQNEAQ (reference sequence). CDR3: CASSVGHNQPQHF. The DNA for the CDR3 is TGCGCCAGCAGCGTAGGGCACAATCAGCCCCAGCATTTT. Full variable domain (remainder filled in from reference TRBV7-9 and TRBJ1-5): DTGVSQNPRHKITKRGQNVTFRCDPISEHNRLYWYRQTLGQGPEFLTYFQNEAQLEKSRLLSDRFSAERPKGSFSTLEIQRTEQGDSAMYLCASSVGHNQPQHFGDGTRLSIL.